The T cell receptor beta chain described here comes from a study of cytomegalovirus exposure and HLA in healthy donors. Study-wide results and caveats: Evidence from a later analysis indicated that most CMV-associated TCR beta chains looked HLA-restricted. Later work found that TCR association rates differed between HLA loci; DRB1 had the most and HLA-C the fewest.

The CDR3 runs to 16 residues. Unmatched junction bases numbered 5, after V lost 0 bases and J lost 2 bases. CDR1 SGDLS and CDR2 YYNGEE come from the germline V gene. Primers: 60 Vbeta forward and 13 Jbeta reverse. In the authors' methods: Around 11 million of tens of millions of unique TCR beta chains were shared, per a later count. Assay: immunoSEQ multiplex PCR; the TCRdb copy retains only in-frame clones and omits some. For V, J and clone size, that table is used; D and trimming come from the DNA. Of around 130,000 clones detected, around 9% appear once; the ten largest clones hold 5.5%. Only a few counts were recorded for this clone. No antigen is known for it.

The rearrangement uses TRBV9 and TRBJ2-7; 10 bases match TRBD2. The clonotype comes from a man in his forties in good health and CMV-seronegative. The sample was PBMCs. The CDR3 reads CASSVGVAGGAYEQYF. The CDR3 DNA reads as TGTGCCAGCAGCGTAGGGGTAGCGGGGGGAGCCTACGAGCAGTACTTC.